This TCR beta chain was recorded in a study of blood T cells in healthy people across ages. Primers used in a second PCR of about 7 to 12 cycles were a sample-barcoded 5' primer and a J-beta primer mix. TCRdb recomputed calls from the 5' RACE reads with MiXCR, one row per CDR3 protein. The sample has 540,000 or so distinct CDR3 sequences; 27% are singletons. Losses at the gene ends were 4 bases for V and 12 bases for J; bases not matched to a gene: 3. Looked up from germline, CDR1 is SGHTA and CDR2 is FQGNSA. The CDR3 runs 11 residues. Specimen: blood. V usage is TRBV7-2 and J usage is TRBJ2-1, with 7 bases lining up with TRBD2. This clonotype was obtained from a woman in her 70s in good health. Here the CDR3 reads CASSYSGGQFF. CDR3 sequence (DNA): TGTGCCAGCAGCTACTCGGGGGGGCAGTTCTTC.